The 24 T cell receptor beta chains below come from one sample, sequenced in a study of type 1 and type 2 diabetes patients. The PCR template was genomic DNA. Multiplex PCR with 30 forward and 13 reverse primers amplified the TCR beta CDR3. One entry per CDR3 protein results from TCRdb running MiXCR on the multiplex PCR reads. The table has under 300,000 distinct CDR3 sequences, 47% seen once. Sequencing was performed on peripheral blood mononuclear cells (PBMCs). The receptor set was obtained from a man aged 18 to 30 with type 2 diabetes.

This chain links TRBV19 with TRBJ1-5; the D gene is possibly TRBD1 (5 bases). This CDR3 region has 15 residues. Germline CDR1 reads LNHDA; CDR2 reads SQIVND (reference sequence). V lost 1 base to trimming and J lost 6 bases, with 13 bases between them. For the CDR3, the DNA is TGTGCCAGTAGTATAGGAGGGGAAAGGGCTCAGCCCCAGCATTTT. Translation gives CASSIGGERAQPQHF. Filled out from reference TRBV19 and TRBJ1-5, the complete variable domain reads DGGITQSPKYLFRKEGQNVTLSCEQNLNHDAMYWYRQDPGQGLRLIYYSQIVNDFQKGDIAEGYSVSREKKESFPLTVTSAQKNPTAFYLCASSIGGERAQPQHFGDGTRLSIL.

CDR3 coding DNA: TGTGCCAGCGCCTCAGGGGGCGGGAGACCCTCTGGGGCCAACGTCCTGACTTTC. Protein product: CASASGGGRPSGANVLTF. This sequence joins TRBV7-2 and TRBJ2-6; a weak D match, TRBD1 (8 bases). Per germline, CDR1 SGHTA and CDR2 FQGNSA. The CDR3 totals 18 residues. Deletions cut 8 bases from V and 0 bases from J, with 20 bases between.

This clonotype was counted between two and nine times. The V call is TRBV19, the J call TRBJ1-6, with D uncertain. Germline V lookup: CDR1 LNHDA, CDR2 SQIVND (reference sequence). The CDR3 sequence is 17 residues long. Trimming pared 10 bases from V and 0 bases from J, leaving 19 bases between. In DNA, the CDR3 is TGTGCCACAATAAGTACGGGAAAACTCTCCTATAATTCACCCCTCCACTTT. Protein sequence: CATISTGKLSYNSPLHF. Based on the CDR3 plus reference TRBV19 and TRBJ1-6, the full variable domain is DGGITQSPKYLFRKEGQNVTLSCEQNLNHDAMYWYRQDPGQGLRLIYYSQIVNDFQKGDIAEGYSVSREKKESFPLTVTSAQKNPTAFYLCATISTGKLSYNSPLHFGNGTRLTVT.

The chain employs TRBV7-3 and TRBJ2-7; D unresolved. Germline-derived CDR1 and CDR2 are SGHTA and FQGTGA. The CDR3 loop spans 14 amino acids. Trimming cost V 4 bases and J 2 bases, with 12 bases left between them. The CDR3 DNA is TGTGCCAGCAGCTCCATTCCTACAACCTACGAGCAGTACTTC. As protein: CASSSIPTTYEQYF. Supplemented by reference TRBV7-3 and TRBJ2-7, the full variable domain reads GAGVSQTPSNKVTEKGKYVELRCDPISGHTALYWYRQSLGQGPEFLIYFQGTGAADDSGLPNDRFFAVRPEGSVSTLKIQRTERGDSAVYLCASSSIPTTYEQYFGPGTRLTVT.

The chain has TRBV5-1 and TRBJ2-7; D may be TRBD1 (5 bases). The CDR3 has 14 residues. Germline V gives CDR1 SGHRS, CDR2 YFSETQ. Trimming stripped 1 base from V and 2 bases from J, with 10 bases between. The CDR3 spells CASSLKTATYEQYF. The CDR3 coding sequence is TGCGCCAGCAGCTTGAAGACAGCGACCTACGAGCAGTACTTC.

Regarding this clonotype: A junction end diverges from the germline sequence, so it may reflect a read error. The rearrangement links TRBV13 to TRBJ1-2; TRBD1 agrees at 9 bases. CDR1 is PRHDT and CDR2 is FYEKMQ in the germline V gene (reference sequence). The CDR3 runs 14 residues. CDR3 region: CASSTKTGGFGYTF. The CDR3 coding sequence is TGCGCCAGCAGCACAAAGACAGGGGGGTTTGGCTACACCTTC.

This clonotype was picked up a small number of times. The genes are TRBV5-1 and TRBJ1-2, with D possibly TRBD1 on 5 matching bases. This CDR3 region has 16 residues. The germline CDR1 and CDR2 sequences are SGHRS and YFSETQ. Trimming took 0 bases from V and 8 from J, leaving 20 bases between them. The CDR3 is CASSLGPTVPNSGYTF. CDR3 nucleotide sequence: TGCGCCAGCAGCTTGGGCCCGACAGTGCCGAACTCGGGCTACACCTTC.

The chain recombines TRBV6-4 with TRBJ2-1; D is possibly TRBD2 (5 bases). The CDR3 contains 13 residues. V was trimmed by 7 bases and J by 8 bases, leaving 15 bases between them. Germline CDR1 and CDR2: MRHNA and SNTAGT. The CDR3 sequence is CASNEGIGDEQFF. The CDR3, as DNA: TGTGCCAGCAACGAGGGTATAGGAGATGAGCAGTTCTTC.

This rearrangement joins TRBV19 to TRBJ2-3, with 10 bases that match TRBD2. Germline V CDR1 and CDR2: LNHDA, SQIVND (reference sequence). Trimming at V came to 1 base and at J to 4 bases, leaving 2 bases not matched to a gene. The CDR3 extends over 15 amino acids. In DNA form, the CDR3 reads TGTGCCAGTAGTATAGTGAGCGGGGGGGCAGATACGCAGTATTTT. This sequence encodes CASSIVSGGADTQYF.

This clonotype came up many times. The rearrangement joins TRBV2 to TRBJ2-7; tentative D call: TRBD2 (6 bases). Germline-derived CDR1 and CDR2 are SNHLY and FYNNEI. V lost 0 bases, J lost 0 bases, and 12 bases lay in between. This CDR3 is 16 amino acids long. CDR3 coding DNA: TGTGCCAGCAGTGAAGCGCGGGGCACCTACTCCTACGAGCAGTACTTC. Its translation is CASSEARGTYSYEQYF.

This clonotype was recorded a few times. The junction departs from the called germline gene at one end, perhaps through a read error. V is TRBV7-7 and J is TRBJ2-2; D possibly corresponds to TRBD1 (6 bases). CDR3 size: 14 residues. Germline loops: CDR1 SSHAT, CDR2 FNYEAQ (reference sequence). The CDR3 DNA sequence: TGTGCTAGCAGTCCACAGGGTGGCACCGGGGAGCTGTTTTTT. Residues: CASSPQGGTGELFF.

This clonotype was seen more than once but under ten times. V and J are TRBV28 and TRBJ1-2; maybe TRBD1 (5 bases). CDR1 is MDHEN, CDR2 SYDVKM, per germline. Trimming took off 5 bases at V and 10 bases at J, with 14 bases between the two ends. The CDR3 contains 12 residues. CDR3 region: CASSQGRAVYTF. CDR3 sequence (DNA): TGTGCCAGCAGTCAGGGACGCGCAGTCTACACCTTC.

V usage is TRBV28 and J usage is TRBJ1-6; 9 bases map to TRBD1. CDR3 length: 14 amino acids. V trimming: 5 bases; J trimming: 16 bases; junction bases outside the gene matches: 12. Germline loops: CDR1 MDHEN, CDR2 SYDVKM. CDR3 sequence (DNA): TGTGCCAGCAGTACCGGGACAGGGAGGATGTCTCTCCACTTT. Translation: CASSTGTGRMSLHF.

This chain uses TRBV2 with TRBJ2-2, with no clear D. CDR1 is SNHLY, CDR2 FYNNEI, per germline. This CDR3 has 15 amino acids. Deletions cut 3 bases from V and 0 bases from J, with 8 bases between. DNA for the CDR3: TGTGCCAGCAGTGACACAAGGCCGAACACCGGGGAGCTGTTTTTT. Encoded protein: CASSDTRPNTGELFF.

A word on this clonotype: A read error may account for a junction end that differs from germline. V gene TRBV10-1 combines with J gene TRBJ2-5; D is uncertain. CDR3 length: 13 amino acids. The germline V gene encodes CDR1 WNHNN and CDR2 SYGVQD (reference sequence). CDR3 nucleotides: TGCGCCAGCAGTGAGTCGACGGCGGAGACCCGGTACTTC. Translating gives CASSESTAETRYF.

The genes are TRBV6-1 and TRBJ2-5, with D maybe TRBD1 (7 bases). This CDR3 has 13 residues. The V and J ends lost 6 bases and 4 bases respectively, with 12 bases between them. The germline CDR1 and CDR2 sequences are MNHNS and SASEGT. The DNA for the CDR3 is TGTGCCAGCAGGGGCAGGGGGGTAGAGACCCAGTACTTC. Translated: CASRGRGVETQYF.

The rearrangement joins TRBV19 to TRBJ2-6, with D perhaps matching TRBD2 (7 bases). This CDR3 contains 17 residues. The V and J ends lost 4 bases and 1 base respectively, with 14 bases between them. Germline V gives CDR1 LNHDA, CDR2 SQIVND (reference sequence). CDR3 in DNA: TGTGCCAGTAGTAGGGGGGGGCTGGGTTCTGGGGCCAACGTCCTGACTTTC. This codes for CASSRGGLGSGANVLTF.

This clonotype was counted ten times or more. CDR3 region: CASSEGLAGFGSETQYF. The DNA for the CDR3 is TGTGCCAGCAGTGAGGGACTAGCGGGTTTTGGTTCGGAGACCCAGTACTTC. The V and J genes are TRBV2 and TRBJ2-5; 12 bases are shared with TRBD2. J gave up 5 bases and V 3 bases, and 10 bases lay outside the gene matches. The CDR3 is made up of 17 amino acids. Germline CDR1 and CDR2: SNHLY and FYNNEI. The full variable domain, with the rest looked up from reference TRBV2 and TRBJ2-5, is EPEVTQTPSHQVTQMGQEVILRCVPISNHLYFYWYRQILGQKVEFLVSFYNNEISEKSEIFDDQFSVERPDGSNFTLKIRSTKLEDSAMYFCASSEGLAGFGSETQYFGPGTRLLVL.

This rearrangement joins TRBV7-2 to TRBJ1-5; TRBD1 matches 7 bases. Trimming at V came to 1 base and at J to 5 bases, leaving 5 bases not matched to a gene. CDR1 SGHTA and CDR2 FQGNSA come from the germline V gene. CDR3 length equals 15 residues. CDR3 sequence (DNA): TGTGCCAGCAGCTTAGATAAGGGGGCGCATCAGCCCCAGCATTTT. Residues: CASSLDKGAHQPQHF.

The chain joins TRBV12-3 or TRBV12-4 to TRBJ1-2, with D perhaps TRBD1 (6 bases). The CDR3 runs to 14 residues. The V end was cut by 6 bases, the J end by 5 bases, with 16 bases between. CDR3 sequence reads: CASRYRDTSYGYTF. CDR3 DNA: TGTGCCAGCAGATATAGGGACACATCTTATGGCTACACCTTC.

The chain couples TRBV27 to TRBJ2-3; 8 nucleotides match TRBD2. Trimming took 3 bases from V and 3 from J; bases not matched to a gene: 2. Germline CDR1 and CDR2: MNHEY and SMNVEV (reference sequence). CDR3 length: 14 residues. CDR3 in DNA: TGTGCCAGCAGTTTTAGCGGGGAAACAGATACGCAGTATTTT. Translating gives CASSFSGETDTQYF.

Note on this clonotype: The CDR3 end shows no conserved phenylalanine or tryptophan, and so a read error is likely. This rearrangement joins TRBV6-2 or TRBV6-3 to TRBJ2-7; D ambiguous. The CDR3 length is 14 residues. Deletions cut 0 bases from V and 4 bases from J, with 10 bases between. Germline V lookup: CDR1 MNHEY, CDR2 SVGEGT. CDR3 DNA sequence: TGTGCCAGCAGTTACTCAAGGGTTGAGTACGAGCAGTACTCC. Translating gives CASSYSRVEYEQYS.

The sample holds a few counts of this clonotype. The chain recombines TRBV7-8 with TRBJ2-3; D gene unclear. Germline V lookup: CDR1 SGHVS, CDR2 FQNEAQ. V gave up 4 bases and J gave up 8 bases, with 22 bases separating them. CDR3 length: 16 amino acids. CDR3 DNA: TGTGCCAGCAGCTCCTATACCAGGACCGTCGATCTTACGCAGTATTTT. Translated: CASSSYTRTVDLTQYF.

The CDR3, as DNA: TGTGCCAGCAGCTTTAGGGGAAACACTGAAGCTTTCTTT. Amino acids: CASSFRGNTEAFF. The chain carries TRBV7-2 and TRBJ1-1, with D possibly matching TRBD1 (5 bases). The V and J ends lost 3 bases and 2 bases respectively, with 7 bases between them. Germline loops: CDR1 SGHTA, CDR2 FQGNSA. CDR3 length: 13 residues. Drawing the rest from reference TRBV7-2 and TRBJ1-1, the complete variable domain is GAGVSQSPSNKVTEKGKDVELRCDPISGHTALYWYRQSLGQGLEFLIYFQGNSAPDKSGLPSDRFSAERTGGSVSTLTIQRTQQEDSAVYLCASSFRGNTEAFFGQGTRLTVV.